Given below is one T cell receptor beta chain in context. The data stem from a study of shared clonotypes between healthy human individuals. Germline-derived CDR1 and CDR2 are SGHVS and FQNEAQ. The CDR3 runs 15 residues. The V gene lost 1 base and the J gene lost 0 bases, with 10 bases spanning the gap. Method: immunoSEQ multiplex PCR; TCRdb's copy keeps in-frame clones and lacks some. The data hold under 2.5 million clones, with roughly 90% observed a single time. The source material was naive CD4+ T cells from PBMCs. The subset here: CD45RA+ positively selected. The V and J genes are TRBV7-8 and TRBJ2-7, with D unclear. This clonotype was obtained from a man in his late teens or twenties in good health. Some clones in this sample may be carry-over from other donors' samples. In DNA form, the CDR3 reads TGTGCCAGCAGCTTAGTACCCGGAAGCTCCTACGAGCAGTACTTC. Translating gives CASSLVPGSSYEQYF.